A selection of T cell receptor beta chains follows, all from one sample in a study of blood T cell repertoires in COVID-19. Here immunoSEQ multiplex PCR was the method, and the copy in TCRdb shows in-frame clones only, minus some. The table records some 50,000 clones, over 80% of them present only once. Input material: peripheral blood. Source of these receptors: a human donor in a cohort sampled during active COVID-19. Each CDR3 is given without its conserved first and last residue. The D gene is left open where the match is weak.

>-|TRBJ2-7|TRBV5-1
ASSLTSYEQY
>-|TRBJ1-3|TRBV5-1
ASRSDSSGNTIY
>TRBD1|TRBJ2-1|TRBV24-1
ATSDRGTGLNEQF
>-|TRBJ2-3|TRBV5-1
ASSLEGVSTDTQY
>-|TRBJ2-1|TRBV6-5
ASRRRYGEQF
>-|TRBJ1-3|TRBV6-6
ASSYTGRVNTIY
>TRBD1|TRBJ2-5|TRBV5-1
ASSIDRATLQETQY
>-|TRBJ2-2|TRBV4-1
ASSQAVSRAGELF
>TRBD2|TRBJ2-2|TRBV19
ASETTSRTGELF
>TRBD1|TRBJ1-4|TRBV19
ASSLDRDRGQTNEKLF
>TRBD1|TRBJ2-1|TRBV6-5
ASSYSMLYATGEQF
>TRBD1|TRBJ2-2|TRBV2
ASRIGQGGTGELF
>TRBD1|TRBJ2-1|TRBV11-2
ASSLLGQGDNEQF
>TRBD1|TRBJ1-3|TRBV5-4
ASSLDGTGAGNTIY
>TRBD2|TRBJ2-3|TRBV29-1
SVAAGVIDTQY
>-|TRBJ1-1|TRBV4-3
ASSQDLKREAF
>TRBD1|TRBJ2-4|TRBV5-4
ASSTKTGNLNIQY
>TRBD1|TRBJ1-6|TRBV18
ASSPTKDRASPLH
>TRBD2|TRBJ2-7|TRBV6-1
ATGGVPYEQY
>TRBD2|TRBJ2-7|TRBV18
ASSPSGRTDEQY
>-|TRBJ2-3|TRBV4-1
ASSQVKIRSTDTQY
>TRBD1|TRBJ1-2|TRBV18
ASSPDRASSDGYT
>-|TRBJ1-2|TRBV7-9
ASSLGQFYGYT
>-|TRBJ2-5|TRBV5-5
ASSLGYGYQETQY
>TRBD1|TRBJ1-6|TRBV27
ASSSAGGAMNSPLH
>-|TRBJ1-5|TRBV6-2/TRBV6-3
ASSYGGSPNQPQH
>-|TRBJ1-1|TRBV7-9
ASSYSGVTEAF
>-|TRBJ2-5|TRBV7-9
ASSLARSRERETQY
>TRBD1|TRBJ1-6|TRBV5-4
ASSGPTGTVLSPLH
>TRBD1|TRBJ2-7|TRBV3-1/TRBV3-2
ASTRSGTGPHEQY
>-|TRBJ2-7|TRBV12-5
ASGTGTPYTYEQY
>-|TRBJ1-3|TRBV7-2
ASSAQTWSGNTIY
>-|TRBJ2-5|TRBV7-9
ASSLYSSQETQY
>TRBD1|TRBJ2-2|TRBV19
ASSIGNRGRTGELF
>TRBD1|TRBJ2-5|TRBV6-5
ASSRNRGVKTQY
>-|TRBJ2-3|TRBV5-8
ASSRGWAGNTQY
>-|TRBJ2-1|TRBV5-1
ASSPPGVRGYNEQF
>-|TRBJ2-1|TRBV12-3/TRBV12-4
ASSLIGDEQF
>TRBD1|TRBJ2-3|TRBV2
ASSEWQGQGVTDTQY
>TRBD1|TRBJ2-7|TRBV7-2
ASSLGTGLSYEQY
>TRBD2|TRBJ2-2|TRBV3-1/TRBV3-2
ASSGGLANVGELF
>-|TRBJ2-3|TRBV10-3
AISAADTQY
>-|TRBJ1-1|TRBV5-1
ASSLVEEGIWNTEAF
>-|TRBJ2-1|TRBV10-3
AISDLAKQF
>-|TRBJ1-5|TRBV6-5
ASRLTSGNQPQH
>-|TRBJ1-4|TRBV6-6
ASSYGAGEKLF
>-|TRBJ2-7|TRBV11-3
ASSLEGRGAEQY
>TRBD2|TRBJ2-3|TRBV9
ASSATSGGADGTDTQY
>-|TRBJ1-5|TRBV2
ASSVGQNIQPQH
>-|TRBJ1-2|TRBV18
ASSPDRNYGYT
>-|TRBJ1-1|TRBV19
ASSMGLGTEAF
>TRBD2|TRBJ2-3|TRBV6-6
ASSPWTSGGSTDTQY
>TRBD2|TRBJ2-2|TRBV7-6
ASSPRDAGGNTGELF
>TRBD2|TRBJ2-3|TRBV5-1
ASSLEPGGESLNTQY
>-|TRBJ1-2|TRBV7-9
ASSFLRSTRTNYGYT
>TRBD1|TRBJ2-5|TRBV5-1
ASSLEGQGAKTQY
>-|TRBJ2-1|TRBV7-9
ASSLDGSWAYNEQF
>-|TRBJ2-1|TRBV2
ASTQDRSYNEQF
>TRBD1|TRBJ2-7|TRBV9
ASSVGQGVNLYEQY
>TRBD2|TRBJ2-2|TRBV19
ASSGGLAGTPNTGELF